Listed below are T cell receptor beta chains from one sample, sequenced in a study of blood T cell repertoires in COVID-19. This table comes from immunoSEQ multiplex PCR, and its TCRdb copy is limited to in-frame clones, with some not included. In the table there are more than 100,000 clones, 88% of which are singletons. Input material: peripheral blood. The receptors originated from a woman in her 50s with active or convalescent COVID-19. CDR3s include the opening cysteine and the closing phenylalanine or tryptophan. The D gene is left open where the match is weak. Part of the rows lack a size; the others show once, few, many or a class for expanded clones.

abundance: -; d_gene: TRBD2; j_gene: TRBJ2-7; v_gene: TRBV13; CDR3aa: CASSPGGRLYEQYF; CDR3nt: TGTGCCAGCAGCCCGGGAGGGCGTCTTTACGAGCAGTACTTC
abundance: -; d_gene: TRBD2; j_gene: TRBJ2-1; v_gene: TRBV7-2; CDR3aa: CASSLAVSGRAPSPYNEQFF; CDR3nt: TGTGCCAGCAGCTTAGCTGTTAGCGGGAGGGCTCCAAGTCCATACAATGAGCAGTTCTTC
abundance: -; d_gene: -; j_gene: TRBJ2-1; v_gene: TRBV7-9; CDR3aa: CASSLDSNEQFF; CDR3nt: TGTGCCAGCAGCCTAGACAGCAATGAGCAGTTCTTC
abundance: -; d_gene: -; j_gene: TRBJ2-5; v_gene: TRBV12-3/TRBV12-4; CDR3aa: CASRKRQRETQYF; CDR3nt: TGTGCCAGCAGAAAACGACAGCGAGAGACCCAGTACTTC
abundance: -; d_gene: -; j_gene: TRBJ2-1; v_gene: TRBV7-9; CDR3aa: CASSLGSRGRKGGLSEQFF; CDR3nt: TGTGCCAGCAGCTTAGGGTCCAGGGGACGAAAGGGGGGGTTGAGTGAGCAGTTCTTC
abundance: -; d_gene: TRBD2; j_gene: TRBJ2-7; v_gene: TRBV19; CDR3aa: CASRGGRTTGSGYEQYF; CDR3nt: TGTGCCAGTAGGGGAGGGAGGACGACCGGCAGCGGTTACGAGCAGTACTTC
abundance: -; d_gene: TRBD1; j_gene: TRBJ2-7; v_gene: TRBV5-1; CDR3aa: CASSQGQAVYEQYF; CDR3nt: TGCGCCAGCAGCCAGGGACAGGCTGTCTACGAGCAGTACTTC
abundance: -; d_gene: -; j_gene: TRBJ1-4; v_gene: TRBV6-6; CDR3aa: CASMVRGKEKLFF; CDR3nt: TGTGCCAGCATGGTTCGGGGGAAAGAAAAACTGTTTTTT
abundance: -; d_gene: TRBD2; j_gene: TRBJ2-5; v_gene: TRBV24-1; CDR3aa: CATSYTGGPQETQYF; CDR3nt: TGTGCCACCAGTTATACGGGAGGGCCACAAGAGACCCAGTACTTC
abundance: -; d_gene: -; j_gene: TRBJ2-3; v_gene: TRBV3-1/TRBV3-2; CDR3aa: CASSQEQRTSTDTQYF; CDR3nt: TGTGCCAGCAGCCAAGAGCAAAGGACTAGCACAGATACGCAGTATTTT
abundance: -; d_gene: TRBD1; j_gene: TRBJ2-6; v_gene: TRBV9; CDR3aa: CASSLKTGVSSGANVLTF; CDR3nt: TGTGCCAGCAGCCTAAAGACAGGGGTAAGCTCTGGGGCCAACGTCCTGACTTTC
abundance: once; d_gene: TRBD1; j_gene: TRBJ1-2; v_gene: TRBV5-1; CDR3aa: CASAWDRGYGYTF; CDR3nt: TGCGCCAGCGCCTGGGACAGGGGATATGGCTACACCTTC
abundance: once; d_gene: -; j_gene: TRBJ2-3; v_gene: TRBV6-5; CDR3aa: CASGGATDTQYF; CDR3nt: TGTGCCAGCGGGGGGGCCACAGATACGCAGTATTTT
abundance: -; d_gene: -; j_gene: TRBJ1-3; v_gene: TRBV18; CDR3aa: CASSPTSGLPGNTIYF; CDR3nt: TGTGCCAGCTCACCCACCTCAGGGCTGCCTGGAAACACCATATATTTT
abundance: -; d_gene: -; j_gene: TRBJ1-1; v_gene: TRBV6-6; CDR3aa: CASRAGGNKNTEAFF; CDR3nt: TGTGCCAGCAGGGCGGGGGGTAATAAGAACACTGAAGCTTTCTTT
abundance: -; d_gene: TRBD2; j_gene: TRBJ2-7; v_gene: TRBV5-6; CDR3aa: CASSLGLAGVGQYF; CDR3nt: TGTGCCAGCAGTTTAGGACTAGCGGGAGTAGGGCAGTACTTC
abundance: -; d_gene: -; j_gene: TRBJ2-4; v_gene: TRBV11-1; CDR3aa: CASSLTVGVAKNIQYF; CDR3nt: TGTGCCAGCAGCCTCACGGTAGGAGTAGCCAAAAACATTCAGTACTTC
abundance: few; d_gene: TRBD2; j_gene: TRBJ2-2; v_gene: TRBV27; CDR3aa: CASSFWTRRTGELFF; CDR3nt: TGTGCCAGCAGTTTTTGGACTAGGAGGACCGGGGAGCTGTTTTTT
abundance: few; d_gene: -; j_gene: TRBJ2-7; v_gene: TRBV27; CDR3aa: CASSVRVGPYEQYF; CDR3nt: TGTGCCAGCAGTGTCAGGGTTGGACCCTACGAGCAGTACTTC
abundance: -; d_gene: -; j_gene: TRBJ2-7; v_gene: TRBV15; CDR3aa: CATSSLPGYEQYF; CDR3nt: TGTGCCACCAGCTCCCTCCCCGGCTACGAGCAGTACTTC